The sequence of this T cell receptor beta chain was determined in a study of T-cell memory formation after mild COVID-19. Study context: TCR clusters mostly belonged to single donors.

Trimming cost V 0 bases and J 4 bases; bases outside gene matches: 6. CDR3 length equals 16 residues. The germline V gene has CDR1 SGHRS and CDR2 YFSETQ. TCRdb called the 5' RACE reads again in MiXCR, with one record for every CDR3 protein. Here the sample spans 350,000 to 450,000 distinct CDR3 sequences, approximately 24% being singletons. This TCR was recovered from an adult woman who had mild COVID-19 (a few samples of this study predate the infection). Cell type and time point are not known. The rearrangement uses TRBV5-1 and TRBJ2-3; the match to TRBD1 covers 9 bases. Sequencing was performed on PBMCs or a T cell subset sorted from them (not recorded which). The CDR3 region is CASSLEAGTGPDTQYF. The CDR3 DNA sequence: TGCGCCAGCAGCTTGGAGGCAGGGACAGGGCCAGATACGCAGTATTTT.